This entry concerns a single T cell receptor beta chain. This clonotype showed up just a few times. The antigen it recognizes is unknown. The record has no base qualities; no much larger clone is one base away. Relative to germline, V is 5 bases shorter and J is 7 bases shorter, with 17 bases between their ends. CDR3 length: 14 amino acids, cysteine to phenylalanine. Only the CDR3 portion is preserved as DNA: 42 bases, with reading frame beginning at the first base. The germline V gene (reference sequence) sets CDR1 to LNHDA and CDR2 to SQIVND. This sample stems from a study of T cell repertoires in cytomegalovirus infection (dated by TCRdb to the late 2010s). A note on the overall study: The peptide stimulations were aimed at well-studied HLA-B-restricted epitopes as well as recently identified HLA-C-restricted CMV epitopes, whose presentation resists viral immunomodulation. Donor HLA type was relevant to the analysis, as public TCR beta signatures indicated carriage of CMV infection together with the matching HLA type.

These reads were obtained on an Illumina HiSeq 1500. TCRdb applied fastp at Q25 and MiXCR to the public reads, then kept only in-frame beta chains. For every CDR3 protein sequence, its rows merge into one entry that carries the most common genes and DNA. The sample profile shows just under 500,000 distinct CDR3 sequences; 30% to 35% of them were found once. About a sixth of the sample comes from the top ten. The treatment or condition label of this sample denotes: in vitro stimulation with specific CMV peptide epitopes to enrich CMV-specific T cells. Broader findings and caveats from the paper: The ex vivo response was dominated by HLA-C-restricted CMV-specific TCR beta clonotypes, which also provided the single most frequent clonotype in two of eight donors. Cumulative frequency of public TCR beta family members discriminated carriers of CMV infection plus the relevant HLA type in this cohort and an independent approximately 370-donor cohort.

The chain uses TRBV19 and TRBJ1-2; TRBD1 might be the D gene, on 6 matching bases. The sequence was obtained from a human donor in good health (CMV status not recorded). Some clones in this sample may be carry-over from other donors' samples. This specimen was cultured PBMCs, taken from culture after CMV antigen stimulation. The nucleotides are TGTGCCAGTAGTCGGGCCAGGGGAGAGTTTGGCTACACCTTC. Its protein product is CASSRARGEFGYTF.